This entry lists 2 T cell receptor beta chains sequenced from one sample in a study of CD8+CD57+ T cells in acquired aplastic anemia. Sequencing involved patients with CD8+CD57+ cell expansion previously shown by flow cytometry. Using genomic DNA as the template, TCR beta VDJ and CDR3 profiling was carried out. One entry per CDR3 protein, called by TCRdb with MiXCR from the reads. The sample has hundreds of thousands of distinct CDR3 sequences; around a third are singletons. Sample: sorted CD4+, CD8+, or CD8+CD57+ T cells (not recorded which) from PBMCs. The receptors originated from a human donor with aplastic anemia.

This clonotype was found many times. This chain uses TRBV9 with TRBJ1-2, with D hard to call. CDR1 SGDLS and CDR2 YYNGEE come from the germline V gene. Trimming removed 2 bases at V and 3 bases at J, with 8 bases between. The CDR3 spans 13 residues. In DNA, the CDR3 is TGTGCCAGCAGCGTTACCGGAGACTATGGCTACACCTTC. It is translated as CASSVTGDYGYTF.

V is TRBV6-1 and J is TRBJ1-2; 7 bases align to TRBD1. V was clipped by 5 bases and J by 8 bases; unmatched bases: 17. This CDR3 spans 16 amino acids. In germline, CDR1 is MNHNS, CDR2 SASEGT. The CDR3 loop is CASSQTGTDRGRGYTF. The DNA for the CDR3 is TGTGCCAGCAGTCAAACGGGGACAGACCGTGGTCGCGGCTACACCTTC.